In this sample, the clone carrying this T cell receptor beta chain turned up once. Antigen unknown. Clones were read by immunoSEQ multiplex PCR, and TCRdb kept only the in-frame ones, dropping some. The sample lists about 56,000 clones; around three quarters were seen once. Germline-derived CDR1 and CDR2 are SGHRS and YFSETQ. Trimming removed 3 bases at V and 4 bases at J, with 19 bases between. This CDR3 region has 16 residues. Time point noted: week 47, end of study. It was 300 ug of mutant IDH1 20-mer peptide that made up each vaccine dose, given with topical imiquimod. This specimen comes from a study of a mutant IDH1 vaccine in newly diagnosed glioma. Findings of the study overall: Pseudoprogression seemed unrelated to changes in top peripheral T cell clonotypes.

The rearrangement joins TRBV5-1 to TRBJ2-5; perhaps D is TRBD1 or TRBD2 (5 bases each). The sample in question was PBMCs, obtained from a glioma patient whose treatment included an IDH1 peptide vaccine. This TCR was sampled from a man aged 45-60 years with glioma. The CDR3 DNA reads TGCGCCAGCAGCTCAGACAGCCTCTCCCGGGGAGAGACCCAGTACTTC. Protein: CASSSDSLSRGETQYF.